These 23 T cell receptor beta chains originate from one sample sequenced in a study of T-cell reconstitution after alpha-beta-depleted transplantation in children. The authors prepared the TCRbeta library with unique molecular identifiers. TCRdb re-called the PCR reads with MiXCR, one entry per CDR3 protein. The data hold about 980,000 distinct CDR3 sequences, with around 30% observed a single time. This specimen was PBMCs, mostly from graft donor cells, taken 360 days after TCRalphabeta/CD19-depleted stem cell transplant. The receptor source for this set is a boy under two years old who had a stem cell transplant for SCID, so the T cells may come from the graft donor.

The rearrangement joins TRBV12-5 to TRBJ1-1; maybe TRBD1 (5 bases). Germline values: CDR1 LGHNT, CDR2 FRNRAP. CDR3 length: 17 amino acids. Trimming stripped 5 bases from V and 2 bases from J, with 21 bases between. This CDR3 is CASGPRGRGTLNTEAFF. The DNA for the CDR3 is TGTGCTAGTGGTCCCCGAGGGCGTGGGACCCTAAACACTGAAGCTTTCTTT.

The rearrangement links TRBV5-1 to TRBJ1-4; D unresolved. The CDR3 totals 14 residues. Per germline, CDR1 SGHRS and CDR2 YFSETQ. V lost 0 bases and J 5 bases, leaving 8 bases between the germline ends. The CDR3 region is CASSLGRSNEKLFF. The DNA of the CDR3 is TGCGCCAGCAGCTTGGGACGTTCGAATGAAAAACTGTTTTTT.

A word on this clonotype: A read error may account for a junction end that differs from germline. The chain recombines TRBV3-1 with TRBJ2-5, with D possibly TRBD2 on 6 matching bases. Germline V gives CDR1 LGHDT, CDR2 YNNKEL (reference sequence). The CDR3 has 15 residues. CDR3 sequence reads: CASCQEAGGLETQYF. The CDR3 DNA sequence: TGTGCCAGCTGCCAAGAGGCCGGGGGTTTAGAGACCCAGTACTTC.

This chain links TRBV5-1 with TRBJ2-1, with 11 bases that match TRBD2. The V gene's germline CDR1 is SGHRS and CDR2 YFSETQ. Trimming cost V 3 bases and J 4 bases; bases outside gene matches: 6. The CDR3 contains 16 residues. In DNA, the CDR3 is TGCGCCAGCAGCTCCTATAGCGGGGGGGGGTACAATGAGCAGTTCTTC. The encoded protein is CASSSYSGGGYNEQFF.

This clonotype was picked up many times. V gene TRBV12-3 or TRBV12-4 combines with J gene TRBJ1-3, with unresolved D. There are 13 residues in the CDR3. Trimming removed 1 base from V and 4 bases from J, with 5 bases in between. The CDR3 sequence: CASSLVSGNTIYF. DNA for the CDR3: TGTGCCAGCAGTTTAGTTTCGGGAAACACCATATATTTT.

This clonotype has only a few counts. The V and J genes are TRBV29-1 and TRBJ1-1; D not certain. CDR1 and CDR2 from the germline V gene are SQVTM and ANQGSEA. This CDR3 spans 11 amino acids. V gave up 7 bases and J gave up 6 bases, with 12 bases separating them. CDR3 protein: CSAADLAEAFF. For the CDR3, the DNA is TGCAGCGCGGCGGACTTGGCTGAAGCTTTCTTT. Filled out from reference TRBV29-1 and TRBJ1-1, the complete variable domain reads SAVISQKPSRDICQRGTSLTIQCQVDSQVTMMFWYRQQPGQSLTLIATANQGSEATYESGFVIDKFPISRPNLTFSTLTVSNMSPEDSSIYLCSAADLAEAFFGQGTRLTVV.

The chain has TRBV4-3 and TRBJ2-5; 7 nucleotides match TRBD2. CDR1 LGHNA and CDR2 YSLEER come from the germline V gene. J lost 2 bases, V lost 0 bases, and 6 bases had no gene match. This CDR3 is built from 16 residues. The CDR3 spells CASSQERSSGQETQYF. The DNA for the CDR3 is TGCGCCAGCAGCCAAGAAAGGTCTAGCGGACAAGAGACCCAGTACTTC.

DNA for the CDR3: TGTGCCATCAGGACAGGGGGCTTTTCCTACGAGCAGTACTTC. Translated, it gives CAIRTGGFSYEQYF. The chain combines TRBV10-3 with TRBJ2-7, with 10 bases lining up with TRBD1. The CDR3 length is 14 residues. Losses at the gene ends were 6 bases for V and 1 base for J; bases not matched to a gene: 3. The germline gives CDR1 ENHRY, CDR2 SYGVKD.

CDR3 residues: CATGTSGEDLDQFF. The CDR3 nucleotides are TGTGCCACCGGGACTAGCGGGGAGGATTTAGATCAGTTCTTC. The chain is built from TRBV15 and TRBJ2-1, with 13 bases matching TRBD2. This CDR3 spans 14 amino acids. Trimming at V came to 8 bases and at J to 13 bases, leaving 11 bases not matched to a gene. Germline CDR1 is LNHNV and CDR2 is YYDKDF (reference sequence).

This clonotype has more than one count but fewer than ten. The chain combines TRBV5-1 with TRBJ1-3; D is unclear. Trimming took off 4 bases at V and 4 bases at J, with 18 bases between the two ends. Per the germline V gene, CDR1 is SGHRS and CDR2 is YFSETQ. This CDR3 region has 16 residues. The CDR3 spells CASSLEPNEVGNTIYF. DNA for the CDR3: TGCGCCAGCAGCCTGGAGCCCAATGAAGTCGGAAACACCATATATTTT.

The genes are TRBV29-1 and TRBJ2-1; the D gene is possibly TRBD2 (5 bases). The CDR3 is 14 residues long. Trimming stripped 2 bases from V and 5 bases from J, with 13 bases between. Germline CDR1 is SQVTM and CDR2 is ANQGSEA. In DNA, the CDR3 is TGCAGCGTTGAACTAGCTACCGTTAACAATGAGCAGTTCTTC. This translates into CSVELATVNNEQFF.

This clonotype was found once. V is TRBV20-1 and J is TRBJ2-7; 10 bases are shared with TRBD2. CDR3 length: 15 residues. Germline loops: CDR1 DFQATT, CDR2 SNEGSKA (reference sequence). V lost 4 bases and J lost 4; bases outside the gene matches: 10. The CDR3 is CSATSLAGVRYEQYF. The CDR3 coding sequence is TGCAGTGCTACGTCCCTAGCGGGGGTCCGGTACGAGCAGTACTTC.

This chain's CDR3 is CASSFPAGLKYQETQYF. CDR3 bases: TGTGCCAGCAGTTTCCCGGCGGGGCTCAAGTACCAAGAGACCCAGTACTTC. This sequence joins TRBV12-3 or TRBV12-4 and TRBJ2-5, with D possibly TRBD2 on 6 matching bases. The CDR3 has 17 amino acids. The V end was cut by 3 bases, the J end by 0 bases, with 17 bases between.

This clonotype has only a few counts. The chain joins TRBV28 to TRBJ2-1, with 9 bases matching TRBD2. J was trimmed by 2 bases and V by 5 bases; bases with no gene match: 7. Per the germline V gene, CDR1 is MDHEN and CDR2 is SYDVKM. This CDR3 has 16 amino acids. The DNA for the CDR3 is TGTGCCAGCAGTGACCAAGCGGGGGGAACCTACAATGAGCAGTTCTTC. Protein: CASSDQAGGTYNEQFF.

The chain employs TRBV2 and TRBJ2-3; TRBD2 agrees at 9 bases. V gave up 9 bases and J gave up 6 bases; unmatched junction bases: 13. The CDR3 runs 15 residues. Germline CDR1 is SNHLY and CDR2 is FYNNEI. Here the CDR3 DNA reads TGTGCCAGGAGCTCCGGCGGGGGGGCTAGGGATACGCAGTATTTT. Amino acid sequence: CARSSGGGARDTQYF.

The chain joins TRBV20-1 to TRBJ1-5; unclear D gene. In germline, CDR1 is DFQATT, CDR2 SNEGSKA (reference sequence). The V end lost 0 bases, the J end lost 7 bases, and 10 bases lay between the germline ends. This CDR3 is built from 13 residues. The CDR3: CSARDAVGQPQHF. CDR3 coding DNA: TGCAGTGCTAGAGATGCCGTGGGCCAGCCCCAGCATTTT.

The chain joins TRBV12-3 or TRBV12-4 to TRBJ2-2, with 7 bases matching TRBD1. This CDR3 comprises 13 residues. V shed 4 bases and J 6 bases; nucleotides not matched to a gene: 2. As DNA, the CDR3 is TGTGCCAGCAGTTCCGGGACAGCCGGGGAGCTGTTTTTT. This encodes CASSSGTAGELFF.

This clonotype was counted ten times or more. This chain uses TRBV10-3 with TRBJ2-7, with 9 bases aligning to TRBD1. The CDR3 is 13 residues long. The ends lost 10 bases at V and 3 bases at J; junction bases unmatched: 7. CDR1 is ENHRY and CDR2 is SYGVKD in the germline V gene. The CDR3 loop is CASGDREDYEQYF. The CDR3 nucleotides are TGTGCCAGCGGGGACAGGGAAGACTACGAGCAGTACTTC.

This clonotype is a singleton in its sample. The rearrangement links TRBV3-1 to TRBJ2-4; D not resolved. Germline V lookup: CDR1 LGHDT, CDR2 YNNKEL (reference sequence). V lost 1 base to trimming and J lost 0 bases, with 10 bases between them. The CDR3 is 16 amino acids. CDR3 coding DNA: TGTGCCAGCAGCCAAGGGTCTATGGGAGCCAAAAACATTCAGTACTTC. This translates into CASSQGSMGAKNIQYF.

The chain carries TRBV4-1 and TRBJ2-4; no definite D call. CDR3 length equals 17 residues. Germline V CDR1 and CDR2: MGHRA, YSYEKL. V lost 1 base, J lost 1 base, and 14 bases lay in between. CDR3 bases: TGCGCCAGCAGCCAAGGCCGCGCGGTAGGGGCCAAAAACATTCAGTACTTC. Its translation is CASSQGRAVGAKNIQYF.

Only a few counts were recorded for this clonotype. The chain carries TRBV4-2 and TRBJ1-2, with D tentatively TRBD1 (5 bases). CDR1 LGHNA and CDR2 YNFKEQ come from the germline V gene. Trimming pared 0 bases from V and 8 bases from J, leaving 19 bases between. The CDR3 consists of 16 residues. The CDR3 DNA follows: TGTGCCAGCAGCCAAGAGTCCGGCAGGGCCCTGGGGGGCTACACCTTC. Its protein is CASSQESGRALGGYTF.

The chain is built from TRBV20-1 and TRBJ1-2; no reliable D call. The CDR3 covers 9 residues. Trimming pared 5 bases from V and 8 bases from J, leaving 6 bases between. Looked up from germline, CDR1 is DFQATT and CDR2 is SNEGSKA (reference sequence). Here the CDR3 DNA reads TGCAGTGCTCGGTGGGGCTACACCTTC. Translating gives CSARWGYTF.

The V gene is TRBV20-1, the J gene TRBJ2-1; D call uncertain. Germline loops: CDR1 DFQATT, CDR2 SNEGSKA (reference sequence). This CDR3 region has 15 residues. The ends were cut back, 6 bases at V and 3 bases at J, with 18 bases in the middle. As DNA, the CDR3 is TGCAGTGCATCCCGTCAGGTCCAATTCTACAATGAGCAGTTCTTC. Its translation is CSASRQVQFYNEQFF.